Below, 18 T cell receptor beta chains from the same sample are listed, as sequenced in a study of T cell responses to AZD1222 COVID-19 vaccine. Clones were read by immunoSEQ multiplex PCR, and TCRdb kept only the in-frame ones, dropping some. This sample has about 150,000 clones; around 88% occur once, and the top ten carry roughly 2%. Sequenced material: peripheral blood, taken on day 0 of AZD1222 vaccination. These receptors originate from an adult in good health.

V usage is TRBV5-4 and J usage is TRBJ2-5, with a possible D match to TRBD2 (6 bases). CDR1 and CDR2 from the germline V gene are SGHNT and YYREEE (reference sequence). The CDR3 extends over 15 amino acids. Trimming left V 4 bases short and J 3 bases short, with 16 bases between. CDR3 bases: TGTGCCAGCAGCAGTAGCGGAGCTATTGAAGAGACCCAGTACTTC. It translates to CASSSSGAIEETQYF.

The rearrangement uses TRBV7-9 and TRBJ2-2, with 7 bases matching TRBD2. Trimming removed 5 bases from V and 3 bases from J; junction bases left unmatched: 18. The CDR3 spans 19 residues. From germline, CDR1 is SEHNR and CDR2 FQNEAQ (reference sequence). Here the CDR3 reads CASSPRGLAGPEDTGELFF. The CDR3 nucleotides are TGTGCCAGCAGCCCCCGGGGGTTAGCGGGCCCCGAGGACACCGGGGAGCTGTTTTTT.

The rearrangement links TRBV7-2 to TRBJ1-2; D not certain. Germline-derived CDR1 and CDR2 are SGHTA and FQGNSA. The CDR3 runs to 13 residues. The V end lost 4 bases, the J end lost 3 bases, and 9 bases lay between the germline ends. The CDR3 spells CASSSDHYYGYTF. CDR3 DNA: TGTGCCAGCAGCTCGGATCACTACTATGGCTACACCTTC.

The chain couples TRBV6-5 to TRBJ1-1; possible D gene TRBD1, 6 bases. This CDR3 is built from 14 residues. In germline, CDR1 is MNHEY, CDR2 SVGAGI. V lost 8 bases and J 1 base, leaving 14 bases between the germline ends. DNA of the CDR3: TGTGCCAGCCAGATCGCAGGGGCGAACACTGAAGCTTTCTTT. Amino acids: CASQIAGANTEAFF.

The chain employs TRBV27 and TRBJ2-1, with 12 bases aligning to TRBD2. CDR1 MNHEY and CDR2 SMNVEV come from the germline V gene (reference sequence). The CDR3 contains 16 residues. With V trimmed by 7 bases and J by 2 bases, 6 bases remained unmatched. The CDR3, as DNA: TGTGCCAGCACCCAACTAGCGGGAGGCCCCTACAATGAGCAGTTCTTC. Amino acid sequence: CASTQLAGGPYNEQFF.

The V call is TRBV19, the J call TRBJ1-1; weak D call: TRBD1 (5 bases). Deletions cut 5 bases from V and 0 bases from J, with 13 bases between. The CDR3 consists of 15 residues. Looked up from germline, CDR1 is LNHDA and CDR2 is SQIVND (reference sequence). Here the CDR3 reads CASSVTGTVNTEAFF. The CDR3 DNA reads as TGTGCCAGTAGTGTAACAGGTACTGTGAACACTGAAGCTTTCTTT.

The chain couples TRBV6-2 or TRBV6-3 to TRBJ1-2; possible D gene TRBD1, 5 bases. Trimming removed 2 bases from V and 7 bases from J, with 11 bases in between. Germline CDR1 and CDR2: MNHEY and SVGEGT. The CDR3 runs 13 residues. The CDR3 loop reads CASSYLQEAGYTF. The CDR3 region has the DNA TGTGCCAGCAGTTACCTACAGGAGGCTGGCTACACCTTC.

The chain is built from TRBV18 and TRBJ2-5; TRBD2 agrees at 11 bases. The CDR3 consists of 14 residues. Germline CDR1 and CDR2: KGHSH and LQKENI. V was pared by 5 bases and J by 4 bases, with 3 bases of the junction left unmatched. The DNA of the CDR3 is TGTGCCAGCTCAAAAACTAGCGGGAGAGAGACCCAGTACTTC. This codes for CASSKTSGRETQYF. The whole variable domain, filled in from reference TRBV18 and TRBJ2-5, reads NAGVMQNPRHLVRRRGQEARLRCSPMKGHSHVYWYRQLPEEGLKFMVYLQKENIIDESGMPKERFSAEFPKEGPSILRIQQVVRGDSAAYFCASSKTSGRETQYFGPGTRLLVL.

This clone was seen a handful of times. Other DNA sequences from this sample encode an identical CDR3 as well. The chain employs TRBV9 and TRBJ1-2; D remains ambiguous. The germline V and J ends were trimmed by 2 bases and 4 bases, with 12 bases remaining between them. Germline loops: CDR1 SGDLS, CDR2 YYNGEE. The CDR3 has 14 amino acids. The DNA of the CDR3 is TGTGCCAGCAGCGTGGGGTCGGAGCTCTATGGCTACACCTTC. Protein sequence: CASSVGSELYGYTF.

This clone was detected only once. The V call is TRBV15, the J call TRBJ1-1, with TRBD1 identical over 9 bases. V was pared by 1 base and J by 2 bases, with 11 bases of the junction left unmatched. The CDR3 spans 18 residues. Germline V gene data show CDR1 as LNHNV and CDR2 as YYDKDF (reference sequence). CDR3 nucleotide sequence: TGTGCCACCAGCAGAGGGGGAGGGACAGGGAGGCGCAACACTGAAGCTTTCTTT. Protein sequence: CATSRGGGTGRRNTEAFF.

This rearrangement joins TRBV5-1 to TRBJ1-4; D perhaps matches TRBD1 (5 bases). This CDR3 region has 14 residues. V was clipped by 3 bases and J by 5 bases, with 11 bases between them. In germline, CDR1 is SGHRS, CDR2 YFSETQ. The CDR3 region is CASSWGRLNEKLFF. The DNA for the CDR3 is TGCGCCAGCAGCTGGGGCCGTCTCAATGAAAAACTGTTTTTT.

This chain connects TRBV2 to TRBJ1-6; 7 positions agree with TRBD1. From germline, CDR1 is SNHLY and CDR2 FYNNEI. Trimming at V came to 5 bases and at J to 8 bases, leaving 6 bases not matched to a gene. CDR3 length: 14 amino acids. CDR3 protein: CASSPDRVDSPLHF. For the CDR3, the DNA is TGTGCCAGCAGTCCAGACAGGGTCGATTCACCCCTCCACTTT.

The V gene is TRBV30, the J gene TRBJ1-3; D gene unclear. Germline assignment: CDR1 GTSNPN and CDR2 SVGIG (reference sequence). V was trimmed by 5 bases and J by 4 bases, leaving 3 bases between them. The CDR3 totals 10 residues. CDR3 loop: CAWGGNTIYF. The CDR3 DNA reads TGTGCCTGGGGGGGAAACACCATATATTTT.

The rearrangement links TRBV19 to TRBJ2-3; D unclear. This CDR3 has 13 amino acids. V lost 7 bases, J lost 6 bases, and 14 bases lay in between. Looked up from germline, CDR1 is LNHDA and CDR2 is SQIVND (reference sequence). The CDR3 sequence is CASMGGSYDTQYF. The CDR3 coding sequence is TGTGCCAGTATGGGCGGATCCTACGATACGCAGTATTTT.

The genes are TRBV29-1 and TRBJ2-1; D is unresolved. Germline CDR1 and CDR2: SQVTM and ANQGSEA. This CDR3 region has 11 residues. V was cut by 6 bases and J by 5 bases, with 8 bases left in between. CDR3 region: CSVRDDNEQFF. The CDR3 DNA reads TGCAGCGTGCGAGATGACAATGAGCAGTTCTTC.

This clone was seen once. J is TRBJ1-5 and V is TRBV7-8, with no clear D. Germline V gene lookup returns CDR1 SGHVS and CDR2 FQNEAQ. Trimming took 8 bases from V and 2 from J, leaving 10 bases between them. CDR3 length equals 13 residues. CDR3 in amino acids: CASSGYGNQPQHF. The CDR3 region has the DNA TGTGCCAGCTCGGGCTACGGCAATCAGCCCCAGCATTTT.

The chain uses TRBV28 and TRBJ1-5; no firm D call. The CDR3 is 12 residues long. Germline CDR1 and CDR2: MDHEN and SYDVKM. V was shortened by 4 bases and J by 6 bases, with 7 bases between the two germline ends. The CDR3 reads CASSSGGQPQHF. Written as DNA, the CDR3 is TGTGCCAGCAGTTCTGGCGGTCAGCCCCAGCATTTT.

This chain links TRBV28 with TRBJ1-2; D unclear. The germline V gene has CDR1 MDHEN and CDR2 SYDVKM. The CDR3 is made up of 13 amino acids. The V and J ends lost 8 bases and 2 bases respectively, with 12 bases between them. This CDR3 is CASGWGGNYGYTF. CDR3 DNA sequence: TGTGCCAGCGGCTGGGGAGGGAACTATGGCTACACCTTC.